Listed here is a single T cell receptor beta chain. Germline assignment: CDR1 SGHDT and CDR2 YYEEEE. The CDR3 extends over 16 amino acids. Trimming removed 0 bases from V and 2 bases from J; junction bases left unmatched: 7. The sample belongs to a study of shared clonotypes between healthy human individuals. Data came from immunoSEQ multiplex PCR; TCRdb stores just in-frame clones and leaves some out. Altogether 950,000 to 1,300,000 clones are present, approximately 70% being singletons, with the ten largest covering 1.5%. The receptor comes from a man between 18 and 29 years old in good health. The sample taken for sequencing was memory CD4+ T cells sorted from blood. The subset here: CD45RA-negative fraction. The V and J genes are TRBV5-6 and TRBJ2-5; TRBD1 agrees at 7 bases. Written as DNA, the CDR3 is TGTGCCAGCAGCTTGGGGCCCAGGGGGATACAAGAGACCCAGTACTTC. This codes for CASSLGPRGIQETQYF.